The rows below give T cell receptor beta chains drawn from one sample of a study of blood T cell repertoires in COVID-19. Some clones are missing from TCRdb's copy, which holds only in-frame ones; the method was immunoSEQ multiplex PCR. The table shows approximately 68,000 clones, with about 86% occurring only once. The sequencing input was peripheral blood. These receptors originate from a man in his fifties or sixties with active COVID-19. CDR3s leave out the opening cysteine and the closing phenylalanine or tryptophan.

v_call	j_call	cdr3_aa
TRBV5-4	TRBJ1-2	ASSAKPGQDYGYT
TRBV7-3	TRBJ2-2	ASSLPAGAPPNTGELF
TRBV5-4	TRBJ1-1	ASSLIGGAAF
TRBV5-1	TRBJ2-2	ASNPIGGTNTGELF
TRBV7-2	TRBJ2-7	ASSLTGYEQY
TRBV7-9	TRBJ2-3	ASSPIVADTQY
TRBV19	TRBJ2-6	ASRTGQGIVSGANVLT
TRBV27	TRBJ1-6	ASSFGGTGATNSPLH
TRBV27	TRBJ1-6	ASSFGGRNSPLH
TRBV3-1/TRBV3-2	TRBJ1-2	ASGPGTGGYGYT
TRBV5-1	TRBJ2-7	ASSLDGQVHEQY
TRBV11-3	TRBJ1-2	ASSPIGQTNYGYT
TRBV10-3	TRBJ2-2	AISVHETGNTGELF
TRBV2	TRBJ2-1	ASSGILGPSSYNEQF
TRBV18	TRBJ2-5	ASSPPGLAAETQY
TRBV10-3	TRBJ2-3	AISGTSGRMGTDTQY
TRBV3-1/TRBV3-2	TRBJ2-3	ASSQREMRDTQY
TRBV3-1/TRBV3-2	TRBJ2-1	ASSQARVGGEYNEQF
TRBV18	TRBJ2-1	ASSPGLAASYNEQF
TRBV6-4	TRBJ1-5	ASRQINDNQPQH
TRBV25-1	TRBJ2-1	ASSDGRRRDEQF
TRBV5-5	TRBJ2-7	ASSLLAGIGEQY
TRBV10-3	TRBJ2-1	AISVGSGRGHEQF
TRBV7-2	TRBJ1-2	ASSSGTGRGLGGYT
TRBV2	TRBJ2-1	ASSEANKHYNEQF
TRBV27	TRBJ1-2	ASSFSGISGYT
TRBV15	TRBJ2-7	ATSGSSLTYEQY
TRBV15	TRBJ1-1	ATSNSRRPENTEAF
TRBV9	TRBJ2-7	ASSVGAQGAYEQY
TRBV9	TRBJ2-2	ASGSTSPGGSSGRVTGELF
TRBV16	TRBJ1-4	ASSHVFGNEKLF
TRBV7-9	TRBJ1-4	ASSRWTGASEKLF
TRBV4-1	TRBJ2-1	ASSQDGGTAYNEQF
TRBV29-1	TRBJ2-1	SVEVSPMRGTTYNEQF
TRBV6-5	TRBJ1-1	ASSLTGTGNIGAF
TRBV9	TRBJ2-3	ASSVARSTDTQY
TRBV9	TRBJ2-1	ATSPGDYNEQF
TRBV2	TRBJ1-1	ASSEIGWNTEAF
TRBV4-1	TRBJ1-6	ASSQEPQGPNSPLH